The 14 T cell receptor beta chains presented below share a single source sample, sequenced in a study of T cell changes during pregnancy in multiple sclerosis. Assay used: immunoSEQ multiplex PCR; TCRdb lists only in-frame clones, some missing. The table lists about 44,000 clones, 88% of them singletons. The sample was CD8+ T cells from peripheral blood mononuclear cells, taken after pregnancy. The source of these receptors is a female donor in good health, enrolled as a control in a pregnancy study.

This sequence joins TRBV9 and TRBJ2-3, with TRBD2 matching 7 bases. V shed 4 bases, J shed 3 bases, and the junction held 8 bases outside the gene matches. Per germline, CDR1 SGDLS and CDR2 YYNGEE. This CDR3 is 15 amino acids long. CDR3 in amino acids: CASSPTGGRTDTQYF. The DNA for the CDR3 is TGTGCCAGCAGCCCTACGGGGGGTAGAACAGATACGCAGTATTTT.

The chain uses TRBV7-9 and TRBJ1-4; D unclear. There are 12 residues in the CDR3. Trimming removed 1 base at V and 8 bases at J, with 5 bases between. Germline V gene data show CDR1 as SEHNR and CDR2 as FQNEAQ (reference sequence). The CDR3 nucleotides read TGTGCCAGCAGCTTAGACACGGAAAAACTGTTTTTT. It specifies CASSLDTEKLFF.

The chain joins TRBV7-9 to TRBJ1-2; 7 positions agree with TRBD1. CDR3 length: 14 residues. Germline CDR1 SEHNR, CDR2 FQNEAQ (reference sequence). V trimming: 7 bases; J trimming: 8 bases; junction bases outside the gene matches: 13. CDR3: CASKLPEGALGYTF. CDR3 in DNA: TGTGCCAGCAAACTACCGGAGGGGGCTTTGGGCTACACCTTC.

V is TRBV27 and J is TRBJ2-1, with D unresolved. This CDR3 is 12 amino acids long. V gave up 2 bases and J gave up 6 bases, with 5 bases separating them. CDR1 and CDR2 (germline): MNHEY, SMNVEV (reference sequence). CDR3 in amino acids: CASSLTGNEQFF. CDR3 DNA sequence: TGTGCCAGCAGTTTAACGGGCAATGAGCAGTTCTTC.

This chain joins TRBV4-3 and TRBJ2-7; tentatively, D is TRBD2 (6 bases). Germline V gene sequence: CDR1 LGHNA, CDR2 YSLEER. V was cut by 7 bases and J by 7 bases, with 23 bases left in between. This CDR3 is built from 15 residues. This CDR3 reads CASTSSYPQAGEQYF. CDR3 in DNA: TGCGCCAGCACCTCCAGTTACCCTCAGGCGGGAGAGCAGTACTTC.

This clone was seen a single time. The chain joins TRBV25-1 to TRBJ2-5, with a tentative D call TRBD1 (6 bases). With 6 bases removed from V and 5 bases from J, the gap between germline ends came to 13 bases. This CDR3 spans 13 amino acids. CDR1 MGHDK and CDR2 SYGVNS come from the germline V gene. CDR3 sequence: CASSQGFGETQYF. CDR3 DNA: TGTGCCAGCAGCCAGGGGTTCGGGGAGACCCAGTACTTC.

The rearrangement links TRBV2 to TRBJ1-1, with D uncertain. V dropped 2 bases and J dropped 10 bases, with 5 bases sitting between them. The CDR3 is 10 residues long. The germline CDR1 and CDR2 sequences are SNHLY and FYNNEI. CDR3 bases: TGTGCCAGCAGTGAACGTGTAGCTTTCTTT. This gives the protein CASSERVAFF. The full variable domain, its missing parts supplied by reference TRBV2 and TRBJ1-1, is EPEVTQTPSHQVTQMGQEVILRCVPISNHLYFYWYRQILGQKVEFLVSFYNNEISEKSEIFDDQFSVERPDGSNFTLKIRSTKLEDSAMYFCASSERVAFFGQGTRLTVV.

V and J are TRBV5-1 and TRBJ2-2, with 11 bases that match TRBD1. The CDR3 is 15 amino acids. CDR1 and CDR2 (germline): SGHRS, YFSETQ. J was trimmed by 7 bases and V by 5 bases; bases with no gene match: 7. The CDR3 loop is CASSSGTGGIGELFF. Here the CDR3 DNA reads TGCGCCAGCAGTTCCGGGACAGGGGGGATCGGGGAGCTGTTTTTT.

The CDR3 DNA reads TGTGCCAGCAGCCCCCGGACTACTTCTTATCCGGCTGAGCAGTTCTTC. This encodes CASSPRTTSYPAEQFF. This chain links TRBV7-9 with TRBJ2-1; a possible D gene is TRBD2 (6 bases). Germline loops: CDR1 SEHNR, CDR2 FQNEAQ (reference sequence). The CDR3 has 16 residues. V was clipped by 5 bases and J by 9 bases, with 23 bases between them.

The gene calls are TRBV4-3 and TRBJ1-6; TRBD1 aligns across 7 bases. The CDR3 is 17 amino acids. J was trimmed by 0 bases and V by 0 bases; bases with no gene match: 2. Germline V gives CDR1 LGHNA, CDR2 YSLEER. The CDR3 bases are TGCGCCAGCAGCCAAGAGGGACAGAGCTCCTATAATTCACCCCTCCACTTT. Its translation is CASSQEGQSSYNSPLHF.

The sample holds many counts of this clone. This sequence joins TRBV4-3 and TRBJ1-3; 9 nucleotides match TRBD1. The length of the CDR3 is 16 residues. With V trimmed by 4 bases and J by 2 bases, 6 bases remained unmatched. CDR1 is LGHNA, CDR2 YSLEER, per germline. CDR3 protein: CASSRGTGLTGNTIYF. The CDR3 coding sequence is TGCGCCAGCAGCCGTGGGACAGGGCTGACTGGAAACACCATATATTTT.

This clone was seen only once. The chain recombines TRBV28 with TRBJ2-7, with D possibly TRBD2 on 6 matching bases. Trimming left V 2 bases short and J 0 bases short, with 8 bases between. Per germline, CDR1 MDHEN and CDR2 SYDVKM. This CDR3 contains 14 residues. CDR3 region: CASSLTGDSYEQYF. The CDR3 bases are TGTGCCAGCAGTTTAACGGGGGACTCCTACGAGCAGTACTTC.

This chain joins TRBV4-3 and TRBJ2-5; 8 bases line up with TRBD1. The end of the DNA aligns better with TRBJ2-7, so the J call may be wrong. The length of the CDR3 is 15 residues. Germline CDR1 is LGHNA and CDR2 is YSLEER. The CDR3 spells CASSHQGAPLNEQYF. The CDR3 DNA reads TGCGCCAGCAGCCACCAGGGGGCTCCGTTGAACGAGCAGTACTTC.

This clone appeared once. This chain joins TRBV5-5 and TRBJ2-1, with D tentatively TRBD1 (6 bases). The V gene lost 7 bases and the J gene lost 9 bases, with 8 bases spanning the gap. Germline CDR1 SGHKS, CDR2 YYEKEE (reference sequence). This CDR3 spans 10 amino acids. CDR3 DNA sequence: TGTGCCAGCGGGGACACTGAGCAGTTCTTC. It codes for CASGDTEQFF.